A few counts support the clone carrying this TCR beta chain. TCRbeta library construction was performed incorporating unique molecular identifiers. TCRdb called the PCR reads again in MiXCR, with one record for every CDR3 protein. The sample yields hundreds of thousands of distinct CDR3 sequences, under 15% seen once. The data belong to a study of T-cell reconstitution after alpha-beta-depleted transplantation in children. The input for sequencing was PBMCs, mostly from graft donor cells, taken 360 days after TCRalphabeta/CD19-depleted stem cell transplant. The sequence was collected from a male patient younger than 18 who had a stem cell transplant for acute myeloid leukemia, so the T cells may come from the graft donor.

CDR3 amino acids: CASSQNPLAGGPSYEQYF. For the CDR3, the DNA is TGTGCCAGCAGCCAAAACCCCCTAGCCGGAGGGCCTTCATACGAGCAGTACTTC. The chain employs TRBV4-2 and TRBJ2-7; possible D gene TRBD2, 6 bases. The CDR3 loop spans 18 amino acids. Germline assignment: CDR1 LGHNA and CDR2 YNFKEQ. Trimming took 2 bases from V and 4 from J, leaving 24 bases between them.